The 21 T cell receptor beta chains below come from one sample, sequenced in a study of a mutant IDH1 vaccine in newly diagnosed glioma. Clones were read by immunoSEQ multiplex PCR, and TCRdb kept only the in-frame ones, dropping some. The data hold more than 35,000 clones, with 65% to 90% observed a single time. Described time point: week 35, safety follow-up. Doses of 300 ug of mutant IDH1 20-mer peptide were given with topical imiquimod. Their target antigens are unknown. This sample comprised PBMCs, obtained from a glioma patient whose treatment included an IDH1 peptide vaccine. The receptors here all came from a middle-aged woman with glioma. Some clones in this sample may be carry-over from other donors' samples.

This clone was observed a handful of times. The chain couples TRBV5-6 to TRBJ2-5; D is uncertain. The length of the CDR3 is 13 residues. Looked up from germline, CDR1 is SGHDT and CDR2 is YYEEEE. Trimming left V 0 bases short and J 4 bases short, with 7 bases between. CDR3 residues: CASSLVGRETQYF. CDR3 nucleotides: TGTGCCAGCAGCTTGGTAGGGCGAGAGACCCAGTACTTC.

CDR3 nucleotides: TGTGCCAGCAGATACAGGGATGGAAGCTATGGCTACACCTTC. Its protein is CASRYRDGSYGYTF. The V gene is TRBV5-6, the J gene TRBJ1-2; D perhaps matches TRBD1 (6 bases). This CDR3 region has 14 residues. Germline lookup yields CDR1 SGHDT and CDR2 YYEEEE. Trimming shortened V by 5 bases and J by 4 bases, and 15 bases separated the two germline ends.

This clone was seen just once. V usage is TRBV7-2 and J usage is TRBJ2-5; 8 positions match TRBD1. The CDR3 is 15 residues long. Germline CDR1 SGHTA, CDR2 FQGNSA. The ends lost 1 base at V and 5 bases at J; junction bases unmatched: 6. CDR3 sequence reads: CASSLVGTGLETQYF. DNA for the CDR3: TGTGCCAGCAGCTTAGTGGGGACAGGCCTTGAGACCCAGTACTTC. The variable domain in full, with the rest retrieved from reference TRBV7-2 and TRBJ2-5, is GAGVSQSPSNKVTEKGKDVELRCDPISGHTALYWYRQSLGQGLEFLIYFQGNSAPDKSGLPSDRFSAERTGGSVSTLTIQRTQQEDSAVYLCASSLVGTGLETQYFGPGTRLLVL.

The CDR3 is CASKGGIETGELFF. The CDR3 coding sequence is TGTGCCAGCAAGGGGGGGATAGAGACCGGGGAGCTGTTTTTT. The chain combines TRBV7-2 with TRBJ2-2; D is perhaps TRBD2 (7 bases). Germline CDR1 and CDR2: SGHTA and FQGNSA. This CDR3 is built from 14 residues. V was trimmed by 7 bases and J by 5 bases, leaving 14 bases between them.

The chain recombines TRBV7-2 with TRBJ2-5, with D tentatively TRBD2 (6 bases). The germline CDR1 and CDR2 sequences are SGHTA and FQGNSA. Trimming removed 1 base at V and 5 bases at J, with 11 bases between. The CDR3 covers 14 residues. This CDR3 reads CASSLGRVMETQYF. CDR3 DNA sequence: TGTGCCAGCAGCTTAGGGAGGGTTATGGAGACCCAGTACTTC.

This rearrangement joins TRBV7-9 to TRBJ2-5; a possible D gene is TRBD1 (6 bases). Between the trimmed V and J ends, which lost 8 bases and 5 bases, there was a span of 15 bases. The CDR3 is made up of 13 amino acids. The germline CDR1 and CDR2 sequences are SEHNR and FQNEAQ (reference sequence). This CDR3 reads CASGLQGWETQYF. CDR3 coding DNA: TGTGCCAGCGGCCTACAGGGTTGGGAGACCCAGTACTTC.

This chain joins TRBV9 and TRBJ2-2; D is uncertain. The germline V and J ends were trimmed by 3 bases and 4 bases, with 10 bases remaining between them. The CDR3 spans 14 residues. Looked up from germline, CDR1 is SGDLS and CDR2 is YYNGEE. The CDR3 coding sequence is TGTGCCAGCAGCGGCCGCTGGGGCACCGGGGAGCTGTTTTTT. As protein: CASSGRWGTGELFF.

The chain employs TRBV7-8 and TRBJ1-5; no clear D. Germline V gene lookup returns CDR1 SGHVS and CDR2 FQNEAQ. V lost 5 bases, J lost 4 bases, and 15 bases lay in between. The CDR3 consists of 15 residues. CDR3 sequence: CASSQGFFPNQPQHF. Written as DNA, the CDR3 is TGTGCCAGCAGCCAAGGGTTTTTTCCTAATCAGCCCCAGCATTTT.

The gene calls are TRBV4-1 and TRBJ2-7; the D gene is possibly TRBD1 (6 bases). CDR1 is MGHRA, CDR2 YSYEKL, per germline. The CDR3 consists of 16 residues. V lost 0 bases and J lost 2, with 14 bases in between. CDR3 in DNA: TGCGCCAGCAGCCAAGAACCGGCAGGGGCAACCTACGAGCAGTACTTC. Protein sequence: CASSQEPAGATYEQYF.

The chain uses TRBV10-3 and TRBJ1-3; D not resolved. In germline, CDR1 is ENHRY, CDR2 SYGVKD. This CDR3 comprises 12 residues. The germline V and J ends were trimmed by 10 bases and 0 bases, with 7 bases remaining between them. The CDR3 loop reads CATGDSGNTIYF. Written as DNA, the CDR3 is TGTGCCACTGGGGACTCTGGAAACACCATATATTTT.

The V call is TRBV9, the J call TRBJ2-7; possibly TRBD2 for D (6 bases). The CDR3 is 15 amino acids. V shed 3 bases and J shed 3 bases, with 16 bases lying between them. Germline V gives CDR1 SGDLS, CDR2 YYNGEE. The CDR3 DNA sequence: TGTGCCAGCAGCGCTGGGGGGAGGCCGGTCTACGAGCAGTACTTC. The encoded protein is CASSAGGRPVYEQYF.

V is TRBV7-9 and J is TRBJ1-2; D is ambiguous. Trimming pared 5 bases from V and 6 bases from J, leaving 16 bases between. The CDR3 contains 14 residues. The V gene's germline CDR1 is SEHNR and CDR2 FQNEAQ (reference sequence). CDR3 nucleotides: TGTGCCAGCAGCGGATGGCCCCAGGCCCATGGCTACACCTTC. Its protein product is CASSGWPQAHGYTF.

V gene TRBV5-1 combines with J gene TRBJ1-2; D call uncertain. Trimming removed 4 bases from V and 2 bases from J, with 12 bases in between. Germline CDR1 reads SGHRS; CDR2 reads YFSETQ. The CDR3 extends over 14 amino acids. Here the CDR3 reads CASSVSRENYGYTF. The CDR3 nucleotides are TGCGCCAGCAGCGTTAGCCGGGAGAACTATGGCTACACCTTC.

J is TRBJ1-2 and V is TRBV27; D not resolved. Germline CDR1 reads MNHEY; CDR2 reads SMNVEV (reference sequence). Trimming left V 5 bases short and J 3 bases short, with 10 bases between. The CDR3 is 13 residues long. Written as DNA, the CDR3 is TGTGCCAGCAGTCCGACATTGCACTATGGCTACACCTTC. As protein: CASSPTLHYGYTF.

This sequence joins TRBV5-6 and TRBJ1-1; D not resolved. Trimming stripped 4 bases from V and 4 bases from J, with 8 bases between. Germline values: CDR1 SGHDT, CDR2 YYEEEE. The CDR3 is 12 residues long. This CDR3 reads CASSTAATEAFF. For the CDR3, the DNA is TGTGCCAGCAGCACCGCAGCCACTGAAGCTTTCTTT.

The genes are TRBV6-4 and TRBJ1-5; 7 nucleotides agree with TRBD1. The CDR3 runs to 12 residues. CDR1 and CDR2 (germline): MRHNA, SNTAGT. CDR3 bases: TGTTCCCACCCCTACAGGGGCCAGCCCCAGCATTTT. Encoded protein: CSHPYRGQPQHF.

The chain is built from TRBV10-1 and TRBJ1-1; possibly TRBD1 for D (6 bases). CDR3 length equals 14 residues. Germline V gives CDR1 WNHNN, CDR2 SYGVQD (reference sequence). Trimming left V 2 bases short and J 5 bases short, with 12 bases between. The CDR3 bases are TGCGCCAGCAGTGAGCACAGGGTAAGTACTGAAGCTTTCTTT. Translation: CASSEHRVSTEAFF.

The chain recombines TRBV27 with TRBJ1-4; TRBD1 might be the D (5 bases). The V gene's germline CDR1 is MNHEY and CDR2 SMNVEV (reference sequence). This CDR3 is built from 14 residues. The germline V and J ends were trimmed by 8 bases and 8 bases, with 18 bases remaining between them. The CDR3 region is CASGLIGVQEKLFF. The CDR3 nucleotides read TGTGCCAGCGGCCTAATAGGGGTACAGGAAAAACTGTTTTTT.

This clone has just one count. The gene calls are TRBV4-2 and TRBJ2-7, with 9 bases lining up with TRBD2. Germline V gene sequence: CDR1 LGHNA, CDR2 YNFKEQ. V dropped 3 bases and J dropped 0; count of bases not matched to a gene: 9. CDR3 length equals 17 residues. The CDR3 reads CASSQRIAGAISYEQYF. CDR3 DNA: TGTGCCAGCAGCCAGAGAATAGCGGGAGCAATCTCCTACGAGCAGTACTTC.

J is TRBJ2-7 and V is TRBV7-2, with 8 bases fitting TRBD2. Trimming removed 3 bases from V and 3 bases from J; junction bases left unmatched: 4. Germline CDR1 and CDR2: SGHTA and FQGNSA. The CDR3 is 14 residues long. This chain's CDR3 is CASSFREGRYEQYF. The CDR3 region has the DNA TGTGCCAGCAGCTTTCGGGAGGGCCGCTACGAGCAGTACTTC.

The CDR3 reads CASSLPNRTGLAKNIQYF. The CDR3, as DNA: TGCGCCAGCAGCTTGCCGAATCGGACAGGACTAGCCAAAAACATTCAGTACTTC. V usage is TRBV5-1 and J usage is TRBJ2-4; TRBD1 agrees at 7 bases. The germline CDR1 and CDR2 sequences are SGHRS and YFSETQ. The CDR3 has 18 amino acids. V lost 1 base to trimming and J lost 0 bases; unmatched junction nucleotides: 10.